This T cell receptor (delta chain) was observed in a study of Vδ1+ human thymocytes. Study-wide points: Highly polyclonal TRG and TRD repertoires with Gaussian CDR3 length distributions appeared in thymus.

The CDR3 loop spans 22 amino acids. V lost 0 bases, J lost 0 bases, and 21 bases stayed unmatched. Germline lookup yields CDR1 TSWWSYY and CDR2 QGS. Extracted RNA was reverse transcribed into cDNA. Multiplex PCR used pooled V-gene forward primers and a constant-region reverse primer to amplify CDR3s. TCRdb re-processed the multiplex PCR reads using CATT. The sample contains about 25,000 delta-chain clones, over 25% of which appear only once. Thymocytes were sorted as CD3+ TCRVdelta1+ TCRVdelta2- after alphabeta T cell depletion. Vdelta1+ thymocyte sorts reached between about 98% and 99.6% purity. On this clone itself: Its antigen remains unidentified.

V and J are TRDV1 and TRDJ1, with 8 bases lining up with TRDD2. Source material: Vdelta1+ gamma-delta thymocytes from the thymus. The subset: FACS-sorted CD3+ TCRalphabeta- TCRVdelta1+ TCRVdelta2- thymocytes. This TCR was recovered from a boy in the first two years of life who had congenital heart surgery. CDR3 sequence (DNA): TGTGCTCTTGGGGAACTGGACCTTCCTATCCCCCGTATCTTGGGGTACACCGATAAACTCATCTTT. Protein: CALGELDLPIPRILGYTDKLIF.